This T cell receptor beta chain originates from a study of blood T cell repertoires in COVID-19. Overall study context: The United States, Italy and Spain supplied acute and convalescent COVID-19 samples. T cells, B-cell-depleted T cells, or PBMCs provided the cDNA or gDNA that served as material.

As originally analysed: Researchers report that nucleated cell counts were estimated from reference gene primer amplification. TCRdb keeps only in-frame clones here, not all; method: immunoSEQ multiplex PCR. V and J calls and clone size are those listed in that table; D and trimming were worked out from the DNA. The repertoire holds approximately 140,000 clones, with roughly 85% as singletons. CDR3 size: 16 residues. Trimming took 4 bases from V and 0 from J; bases not matched to a gene: 9. Germline V gene sequence: CDR1 SEHNR, CDR2 FQNEAQ (reference sequence). This TCR was sampled from a man between 65 and 85 years old with acute or convalescent COVID-19. The sample was peripheral blood. The V call is TRBV7-9, the J call TRBJ2-7, with 7 bases matching TRBD1. This CDR3 is CASSSSQGPGSYEQYF. As DNA, the CDR3 is TGTGCCAGCAGCTCCTCACAGGGGCCCGGCTCCTACGAGCAGTACTTC.